What follows is one T cell receptor (beta chain) and its context. Trimming removed 8 bases at V and 6 bases at J, with 20 bases between. This CDR3 spans 14 amino acids. Germline lookup yields CDR1 SGHTA and CDR2 FQGNSA. This entry belongs to a study of CD8 T cells in Susac syndrome. Roughly 0.45 to 1 ug RNA was reverse transcribed with random hexamers. TCRdb called the immunoSEQ multiplex PCR reads again in MiXCR, with one record for every CDR3 protein. This sample has 71,000 or so distinct CDR3 sequences; under 96% occur once, and the top ten carry roughly 0.11%. The chain is built from TRBV7-2 and TRBJ2-7, with D possibly matching TRBD1 (6 bases). Sequencing was performed on CD4+ T cells from PBMCs. This TCR derives from a human donor with multiple sclerosis. DNA of the CDR3: TGTGCCAGCGCGAGGGGAACAGGGCGGCGCGAGCAGTACTTC. This codes for CASARGTGRREQYF.